This TCR beta chain was sequenced for a study of CD8 T cells in Susac syndrome. CDR3 length: 14 amino acids. Trimming took 1 base from V and 0 from J, leaving 4 bases between them. Germline CDR1 SGHRS, CDR2 YFSETQ. Those who served as multiple sclerosis controls were treatment-naive patients with stable or active relapsing-remitting disease. Negative isolation yielded CD8+ and CD4+ T cells; FACS enriched TEMRA cells. An input of about 0.5 to 1 ug of RNA was subjected to reverse transcription using random hexamers. Coverage of TCR beta CDR3 amplification by immunoSEQ multiplex PCR extended to 54 Vbeta and 13 Jbeta. TCRdb independently ran MiXCR on the immunoSEQ multiplex PCR reads; one entry per CDR3 protein. The sample has over 200,000 distinct CDR3 sequences, approximately 95% seen once.

The receptor was derived from a human donor with multiple sclerosis. The chain combines TRBV5-1 with TRBJ2-2, with D unclear. Source material: CD4+ T cells from PBMCs. The CDR3 loop reads CASSLSPNTGELFF. For the CDR3, the DNA is TGCGCCAGCAGCTTGTCTCCGAACACCGGGGAGCTGTTTTTT.